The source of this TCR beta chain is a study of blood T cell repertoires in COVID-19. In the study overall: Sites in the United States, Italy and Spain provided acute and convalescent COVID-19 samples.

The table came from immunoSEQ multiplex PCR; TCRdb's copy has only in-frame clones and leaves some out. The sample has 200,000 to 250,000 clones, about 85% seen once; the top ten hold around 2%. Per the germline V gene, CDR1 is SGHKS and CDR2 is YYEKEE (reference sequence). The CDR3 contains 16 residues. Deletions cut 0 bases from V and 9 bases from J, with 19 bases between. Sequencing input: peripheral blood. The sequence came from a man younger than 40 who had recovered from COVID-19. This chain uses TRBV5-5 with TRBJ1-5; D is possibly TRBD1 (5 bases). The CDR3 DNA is TGTGCCAGCAGCTTGGAAGGAGGGGCGCCGATTTGGCCCCAGCATTTT. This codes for CASSLEGGAPIWPQHF.